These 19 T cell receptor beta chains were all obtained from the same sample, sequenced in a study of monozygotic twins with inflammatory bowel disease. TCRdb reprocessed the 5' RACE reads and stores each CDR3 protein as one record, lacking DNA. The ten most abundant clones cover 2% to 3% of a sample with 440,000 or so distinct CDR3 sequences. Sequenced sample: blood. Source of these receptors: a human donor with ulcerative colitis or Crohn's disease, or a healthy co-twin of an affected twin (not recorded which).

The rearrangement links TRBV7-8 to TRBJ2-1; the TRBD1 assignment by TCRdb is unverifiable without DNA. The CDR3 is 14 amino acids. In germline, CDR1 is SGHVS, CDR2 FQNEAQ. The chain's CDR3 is CASRVRVSGGEQFF.

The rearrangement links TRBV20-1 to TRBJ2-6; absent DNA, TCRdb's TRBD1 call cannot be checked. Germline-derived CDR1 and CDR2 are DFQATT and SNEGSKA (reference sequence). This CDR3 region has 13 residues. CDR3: CSARAGTPYVLTF.

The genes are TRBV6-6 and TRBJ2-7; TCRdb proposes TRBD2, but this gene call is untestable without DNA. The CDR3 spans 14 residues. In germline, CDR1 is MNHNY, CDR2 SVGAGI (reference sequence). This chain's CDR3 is CASTLQGGSYEQYF.

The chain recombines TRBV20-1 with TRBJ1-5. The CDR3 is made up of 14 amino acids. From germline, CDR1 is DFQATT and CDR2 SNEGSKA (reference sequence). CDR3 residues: CSARDLTGNQPQHF.

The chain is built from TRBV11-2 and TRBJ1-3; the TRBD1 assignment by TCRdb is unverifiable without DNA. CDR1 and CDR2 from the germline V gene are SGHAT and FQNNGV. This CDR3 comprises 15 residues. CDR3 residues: CASTPVRAAGNTIYF.

CDR3 residues: CASSLFVERRAFF. V is TRBV12-3 or TRBV12-4 and J is TRBJ1-1. The length of the CDR3 is 13 residues.

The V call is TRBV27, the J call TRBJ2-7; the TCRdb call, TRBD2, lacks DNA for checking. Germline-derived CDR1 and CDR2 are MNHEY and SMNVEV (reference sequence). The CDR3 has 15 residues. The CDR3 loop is CASIPSGRPTYEQYF.

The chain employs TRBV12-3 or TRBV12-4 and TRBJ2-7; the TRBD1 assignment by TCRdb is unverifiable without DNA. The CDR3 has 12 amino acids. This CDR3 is CASSLSRWEQYF.

This chain's CDR3 is CASIGTAPSGANVLTF. The V and J genes are TRBV25-1 and TRBJ2-6; the TRBD1 assignment by TCRdb is unverifiable without DNA. Looked up from germline, CDR1 is MGHDK and CDR2 is SYGVNS. The length of the CDR3 is 16 residues.

The CDR3 region is CASSIDRGFGNQPQHF. V and J are TRBV19 and TRBJ1-5. CDR3 length: 16 residues. The germline V gene has CDR1 LNHDA and CDR2 SQIVND (reference sequence). Full variable domain (missing parts from reference TRBV19 and TRBJ1-5): DGGITQSPKYLFRKEGQNVTLSCEQNLNHDAMYWYRQDPGQGLRLIYYSQIVNDFQKGDIAEGYSVSREKKESFPLTVTSAQKNPTAFYLCASSIDRGFGNQPQHFGDGTRLSIL.

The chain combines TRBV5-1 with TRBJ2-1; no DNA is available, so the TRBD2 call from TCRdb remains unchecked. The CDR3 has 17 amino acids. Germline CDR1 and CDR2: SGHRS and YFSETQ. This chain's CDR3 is CASSRLTSGGLYNEQFF.

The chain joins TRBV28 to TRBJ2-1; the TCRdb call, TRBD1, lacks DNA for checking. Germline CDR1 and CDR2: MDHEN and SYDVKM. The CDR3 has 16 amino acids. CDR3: CASSLPRPGQRGEQFF.

The chain's CDR3 is CASSTGLLPEKLFF. The chain uses TRBV28 and TRBJ1-4; the D call of TRBD1 rests on TCRdb alone, since no DNA is present to check it. CDR3 length equals 14 residues. Germline assignment: CDR1 MDHEN and CDR2 SYDVKM.

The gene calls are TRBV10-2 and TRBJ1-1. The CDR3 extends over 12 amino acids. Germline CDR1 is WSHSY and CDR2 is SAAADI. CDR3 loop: CASTERGGEAFF.

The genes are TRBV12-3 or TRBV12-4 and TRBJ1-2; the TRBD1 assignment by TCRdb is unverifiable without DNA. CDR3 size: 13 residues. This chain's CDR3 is CASIPSGDYGYTF.

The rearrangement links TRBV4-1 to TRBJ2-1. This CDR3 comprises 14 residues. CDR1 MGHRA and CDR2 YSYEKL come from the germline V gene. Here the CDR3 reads CASRAEYSYNEQFF.

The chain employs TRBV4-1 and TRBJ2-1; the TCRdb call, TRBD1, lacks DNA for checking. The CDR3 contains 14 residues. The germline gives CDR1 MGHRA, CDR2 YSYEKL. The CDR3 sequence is CASSQGVSATGQFF.

CDR3: CATSRGARGRAGDKTQYF. The chain combines TRBV15 with TRBJ2-5; as DNA is missing, the TRBD1 call by TCRdb cannot be tested. CDR1 and CDR2 from the germline V gene are LNHNV and YYDKDF (reference sequence). The length of the CDR3 is 18 residues.

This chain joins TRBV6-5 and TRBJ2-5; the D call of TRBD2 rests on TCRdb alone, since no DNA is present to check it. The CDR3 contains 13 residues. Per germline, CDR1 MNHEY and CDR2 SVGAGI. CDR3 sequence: CASSSASGRAQYF.